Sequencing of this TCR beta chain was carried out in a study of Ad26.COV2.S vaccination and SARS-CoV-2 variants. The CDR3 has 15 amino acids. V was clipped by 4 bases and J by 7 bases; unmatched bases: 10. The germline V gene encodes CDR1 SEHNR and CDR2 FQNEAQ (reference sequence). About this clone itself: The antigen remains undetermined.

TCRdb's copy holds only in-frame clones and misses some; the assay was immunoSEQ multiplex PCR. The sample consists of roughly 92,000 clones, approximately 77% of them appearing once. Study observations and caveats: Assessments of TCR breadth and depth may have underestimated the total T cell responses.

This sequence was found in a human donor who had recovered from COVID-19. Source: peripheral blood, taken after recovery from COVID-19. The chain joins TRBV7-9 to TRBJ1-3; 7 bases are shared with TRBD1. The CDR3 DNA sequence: TGTGCCAGCAGCTCCGGACAGGCCGTGGGCAACACCATATATTTT. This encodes CASSSGQAVGNTIYF.